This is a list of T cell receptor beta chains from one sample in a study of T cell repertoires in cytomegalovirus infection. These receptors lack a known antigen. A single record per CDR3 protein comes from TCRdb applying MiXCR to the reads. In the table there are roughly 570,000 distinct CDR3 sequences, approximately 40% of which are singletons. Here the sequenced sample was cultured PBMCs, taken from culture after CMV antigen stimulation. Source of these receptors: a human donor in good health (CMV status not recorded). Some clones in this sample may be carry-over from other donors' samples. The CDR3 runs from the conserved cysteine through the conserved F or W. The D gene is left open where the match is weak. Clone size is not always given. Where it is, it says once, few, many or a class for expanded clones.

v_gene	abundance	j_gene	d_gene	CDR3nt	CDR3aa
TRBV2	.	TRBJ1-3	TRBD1	TGTGCCAGCAGAGACAGGGTTTCTGGAAACACCATATATTTT	CASRDRVSGNTIYF
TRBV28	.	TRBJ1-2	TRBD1	TGTGCCAGCAGTTCAGCAGGGACAGGGGACGTTGGCTATGGCTACACCTTC	CASSSAGTGDVGYGYTF
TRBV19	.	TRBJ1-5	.	TGTGCCAGTAGTAGAAGCAACAGGTTAGGGCAGCCCCAGCATTTT	CASSRSNRLGQPQHF
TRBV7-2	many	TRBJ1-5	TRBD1	TGTGCCAGCAGCTCTCACCCACAGGGGCAGCCCCAGCATTTT	CASSSHPQGQPQHF
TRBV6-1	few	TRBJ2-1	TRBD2	TGTGCCAGCAGCCTCAGCGGGAGGTTCTACAATGAGCAGTTCTTC	CASSLSGRFYNEQFF
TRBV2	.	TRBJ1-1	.	TGTGCCAGCAGTGTCTTCACAGGGTCGGGCACTGAAGCTTTCTTT	CASSVFTGSGTEAFF
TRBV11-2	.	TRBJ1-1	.	TGTGCCAGCAGCTTAGATCGGGGAGGTGCTTTCTTT	CASSLDRGGAFF
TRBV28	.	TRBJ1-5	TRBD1	TGTGCCAGCAGGGCCTGGGGACAGGGGGGGGCTCAGCCCCAGCATTTT	CASRAWGQGGAQPQHF
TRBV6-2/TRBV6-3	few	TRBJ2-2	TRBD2	TGTGCCAGCACCGCCAGCGGGGAATACACCGGGGAGCTGTTTTTT	CASTASGEYTGELFF
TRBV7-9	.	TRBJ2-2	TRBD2	TGTGCCAGCAGCTCCGAACTAGCGAGAAACACCGGGGAGCTGTTTTTT	CASSSELARNTGELFF
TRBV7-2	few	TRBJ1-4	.	TGTGCCAGCAGCCGTGGGGGGAGGGGAGATGAAAAACTGTTTTTT	CASSRGGRGDEKLFF
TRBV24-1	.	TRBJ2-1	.	TGTGCCATCCGCGGGGCGAATTACAATGAGCAGTTCTTC	CAIRGANYNEQFF
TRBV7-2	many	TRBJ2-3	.	TGTGCCAGCAGCTTCCCATCTTCGGTACGGGGAGATACGCAGTATTTT	CASSFPSSVRGDTQYF
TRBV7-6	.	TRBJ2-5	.	TGTGCCAGCACCGGGGAGACCCAGTACTTC	CASTGETQYF
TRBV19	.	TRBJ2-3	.	TGTGCCAGTACAAGGGGGGCCCGCACAGATACGCAGTATTTT	CASTRGARTDTQYF
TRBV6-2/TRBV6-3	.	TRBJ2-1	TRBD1	TGTGCCAGCAGCTCTGATCCTGACAGGGCCTATGATCAGTTCTTC	CASSSDPDRAYDQFF
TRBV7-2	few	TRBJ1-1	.	TGTGCCAGCAGCCCCCACCGGGTGCCGAACACTGAAGCTTTCTTT	CASSPHRVPNTEAFF
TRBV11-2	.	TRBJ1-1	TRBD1	TGTGCCAGCAGCTTGGGACAGCCAGCCCTGAGAGCTTTCTTT	CASSLGQPALRAFF
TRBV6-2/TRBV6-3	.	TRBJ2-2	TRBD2	TGTGCCAGCAGTGGACTAGCGGGGAACACCGGGGAGCTGTTTTTT	CASSGLAGNTGELFF
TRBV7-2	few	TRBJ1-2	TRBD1	TGTGCCAGCAGCCTGGGACAGCATACTAACTATGGCTACACCTTC	CASSLGQHTNYGYTF
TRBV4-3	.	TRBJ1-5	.	TGCGCCAGCAGCCAAGATCCCGGTCGGGAGCAGCCCCAGCATTTT	CASSQDPGREQPQHF
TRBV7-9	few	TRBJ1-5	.	TGTGCCAGCAGCACCCCCTTGGAAGCTTATAGCAATCAGCCCCAGCATTTT	CASSTPLEAYSNQPQHF
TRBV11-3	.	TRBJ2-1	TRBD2	TGTGCCAGCAGCCTAAGCGGGAGGGGTATCAATGAGCAGTTCTTC	CASSLSGRGINEQFF
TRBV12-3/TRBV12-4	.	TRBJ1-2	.	TGTGCCAGCATTCGCGGTCATATCGGGGCTGACTACACCTTC	CASIRGHIGADYTF
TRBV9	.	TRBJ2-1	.	TGTGCCAGCAGCGTAGCTACGAGGACTGAGCAGTTCTTC	CASSVATRTEQFF
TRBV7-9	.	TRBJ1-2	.	TGTGCCAGCAGCCCCGGTGCGGCAGGGCTTATATATGGCTACACCTTC	CASSPGAAGLIYGYTF
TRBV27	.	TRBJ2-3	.	TGTGCCAGCAGTTTATCCCCGACTAGACCGGATACGCAGTATTTT	CASSLSPTRPDTQYF
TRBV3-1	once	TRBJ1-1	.	TGTGCCAGCAGCCAATCTCGGGACACTGAAGCTTTCTTT	CASSQSRDTEAFF
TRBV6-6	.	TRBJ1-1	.	TGTGCCAGCAGTTACTCGGGATTAACAGGTTCAGCGCGGTCATGGAACACTGAAGCTTTCTTT	CASSYSGLTGSARSWNTEAFF
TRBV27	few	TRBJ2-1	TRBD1	TGTGCCAGCAGTCACGGACAGGGCAATGAGCAGTTCTTC	CASSHGQGNEQFF
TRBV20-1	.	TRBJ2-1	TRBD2	TGTGCGGCTGGGCTAGCGGTTTACAATGAGCAGTTCTTC	CAAGLAVYNEQFF
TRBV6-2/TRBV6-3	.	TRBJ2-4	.	TGTGCCAGCAGTCCCACCGTCAGGGCAGACATTCAGTACTTC	CASSPTVRADIQYF
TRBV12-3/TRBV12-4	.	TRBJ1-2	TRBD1	TGTGCCAGCAGTTCGGACAGGGCCGGCTACACCTTC	CASSSDRAGYTF
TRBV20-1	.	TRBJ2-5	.	TGCAGTGCTAGAGATCTGATGAAGTCAGCGTTTGGAGAGACCCAGTACTTC	CSARDLMKSAFGETQYF
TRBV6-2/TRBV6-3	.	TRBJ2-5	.	TGTGCCAGCAGGCCACTAGGGTGGGAGACCCAGTACTTC	CASRPLGWETQYF
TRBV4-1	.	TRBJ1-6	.	TGCGCCAGCAGCCAAGTGGCGGCGGCATCACCCCTCCACTTT	CASSQVAAASPLHF
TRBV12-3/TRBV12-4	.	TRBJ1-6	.	TGTGCCAGCAGTTTGGGTTTGGGCCGGGATTCACCCCTCCACTTT	CASSLGLGRDSPLHF
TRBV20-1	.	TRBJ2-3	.	TGCAGTGCTAGCAGGGACCATTCGCAGTATTTT	CSASRDHSQYF
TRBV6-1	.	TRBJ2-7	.	TGTGCCAGCAGTGAAGACCAAACCTACGAGCAGTACTTC	CASSEDQTYEQYF
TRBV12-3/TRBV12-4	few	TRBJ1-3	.	TGTGCCAGCAGTCACCGACAGGCGTCGTTCGGAAACACCATATATTTT	CASSHRQASFGNTIYF
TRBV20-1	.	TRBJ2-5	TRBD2	TGCAGTGCTACGGGACTAGCGGGGTTAGAGACCCAGTACTTC	CSATGLAGLETQYF
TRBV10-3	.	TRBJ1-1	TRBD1	TGTGCCATCACCGAACAGGGGGCGGGCACTGAAGCTTTCTTT	CAITEQGAGTEAFF
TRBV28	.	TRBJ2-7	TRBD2	TGTGCCAGCAGTTTATCGGGACTAGCGGGAGGTAGAGAGCAGTACTTC	CASSLSGLAGGREQYF
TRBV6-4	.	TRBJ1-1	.	TGTGCCAAAAAGGGGGGGAACACTGAAGCTTTCTTT	CAKKGGNTEAFF
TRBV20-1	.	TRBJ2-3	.	TGCAGTGCTAGAGATTGGAGGAGCACAGATACGCAGTATTTT	CSARDWRSTDTQYF
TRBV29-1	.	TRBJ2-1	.	TGCAGCGTTGTTGGGCTAGCTGTGGAGCAGTTCTTC	CSVVGLAVEQFF
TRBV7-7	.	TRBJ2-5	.	TGTGCCAGCAGCCCCACGAGGGTTGGAGAGACCCAGTACTTC	CASSPTRVGETQYF
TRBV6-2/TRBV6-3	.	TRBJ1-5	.	TGTGCCAGCAGTTTCCCTCAGGGAGGGGATCGTCAGCCCCAGCATTTT	CASSFPQGGDRQPQHF
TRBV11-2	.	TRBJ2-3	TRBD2	TGTGCCAGCAGCGCGGGACTAGCGGGAGCGGCAGATACGCAGTATTTT	CASSAGLAGAADTQYF
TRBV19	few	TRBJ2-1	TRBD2	TGTGCCAGTAGTGCAGCGGGGGCCGATGGGAATGAGCAGTTCTTC	CASSAAGADGNEQFF
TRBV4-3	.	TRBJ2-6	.	TGCGCCAGCAGCCAAGATGCCCGGTCTGGGGCCAACGTCCTGACTTTC	CASSQDARSGANVLTF
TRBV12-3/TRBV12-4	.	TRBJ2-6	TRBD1	TGTGCCAGCAGTTTGGGACAGGGGCTTTACATCGGGGCCAACGTCCTGACTTTC	CASSLGQGLYIGANVLTF
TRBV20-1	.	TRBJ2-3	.	TGCAGTGCTCCCCAGGGCGGTTGGACGCAGTATTTT	CSAPQGGWTQYF
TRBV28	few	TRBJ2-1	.	TGTGCCAGCGGCGGACGGGTAAATGAGCAGTTCTTC	CASGGRVNEQFF
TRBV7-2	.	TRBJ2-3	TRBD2	TGTGCCAGCAGCGTGACTAGCGGGAGGACAGATACGCAGTATTTT	CASSVTSGRTDTQYF
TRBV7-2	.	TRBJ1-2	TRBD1	TGTGCCAGCAGCTTCACAGGGGTGGATGGCTACACCTTC	CASSFTGVDGYTF
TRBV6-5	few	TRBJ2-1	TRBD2	TGTGCCAGCAGTTACAATCCTAGCGGGGACAATGAGCAGTTCTTC	CASSYNPSGDNEQFF
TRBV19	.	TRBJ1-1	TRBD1	TGTGCCAGTAGTTACTCAACAACAGGGGCAACTGAAGCTTTCTTT	CASSYSTTGATEAFF
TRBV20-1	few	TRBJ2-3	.	TGCAGTGCGATTCGACTAGACGCTAGCACAGATACGCAGTATTTT	CSAIRLDASTDTQYF